Listed here is a single TCR beta chain. This clone was picked up a small number of times. No cognate antigen has been identified for it. The record has no base qualities; no much larger clone is one base away. The same CDR3 also results from other DNA sequences found in this sample. Trimming at the junction amounts to 2 bases on V and 8 bases on J, and the germline ends lie 4 bases apart. The germline V gene (reference sequence) sets CDR1 to SGHNT and CDR2 to YYREEE. The CDR3, cysteine through phenylalanine, is 11 amino acids long. CDR3 DNA is the only sequence kept; it has 33 bases, read in frame from the first base. This specimen belongs to a study of shared clonotypes between healthy human individuals (dated by TCRdb to 2019 to 2021). Looking at the study overall: Two women and three men aged 18 to 49 years were included in the cohort. Libraries were prepared and TCR repertoires were sequenced by different laboratories using diverse techniques, in order to increase sequencing depth and limit assay-specific biases. To estimate repertoire size and how much clonotypes are shared between individuals, the study performed deep sequencing of blood TCR repertoires from about five healthy adults. Leukapheresis yielded between about 0.85 and 10 billion PBMCs per donor. Per donor, three plates each were used for CD4 naive and CD4 memory, two for CD8 naive, and one for CD8 memory. On the study overall, not on this receptor specifically: Rarefaction of sorted-subset datasets indicated incomplete sequencing despite the large sequencing depth. Sampling was restricted to blood, and TCR repertoires in tissue are likely to differ from TCR repertoires in blood. Estimated clonotype richness was generally larger for naive than for memory subsets. Clonotypes shared by all four sorted-subset donors showed higher generation probabilities than non-shared clonotypes. Pairwise subsampling led to the expectation that sequencing depth would affect the degree of clonotype sharing among donors. The genetic and exposure-history diversity represented was limited by the small number of donors. Across a few donors, around 5% of naive CD4, 3.5% of naive CD8, about 2.3% of memory CD4, and approximately 0.42% of memory CD8 clonotypes were shared.

Healthy HIV-negative adults with no recently reported acute infections or vaccinations were included as donors. Every donor was a Caucasian adult residing in Nashville, Tennessee, USA. CD8 memory samples combined magnetically selected CD45RO+ cells with CCR7-negative CD45RA+ effector memory (TemRA) cells. After blood collection by leukapheresis, PBMCs were isolated using Ficoll-Histopaque density gradient centrifugation and then cryopreserved in the vapor phase of liquid nitrogen. Analytical flow cytometry was used to check the purity and quantity of each magnetically sorted T cell population. From each sorted fraction, genomic DNA was isolated and quantified by UV absorbance on a Nanodrop 2000c. TCR CDR3 regions were amplified from genomic DNA by multiplex PCR using the deep immunoSEQ assay. Extracted genomic DNA from each cell subset was spread evenly across all wells of several immunoSEQ 96-well plates, with each plate serving as a replicate. For sorted subsets, around 0.2 ug of genomic DNA, equivalent to about 30,000 T cell genomes, went into each replicate PCR. The purified libraries were quantified using a Qubit 3.0 fluorometer, sized with a Bioanalyzer 2100, and then quantified again using the KAPA Library Quantification kit. A separate single-read 150-cycle Illumina NextSeq 550 flow cell was used to sequence each immunoSEQ 96-well plate. As for how the authors treated the data: The immunoSEQ output contained only junctional sequences without quality scores, so filtering could not match that applied to full-length reads. Sequences were annotated with PyIR, a Python wrapper for IgBLAST v1.9, and V/J genes and CDR3 were assigned using IMGT germline references. Reads with weak V/J assignments (E-value above 1e-6), missing CDR3, stop codons, out-of-frame junctions, or ambiguous translated residues were removed. V3J clonotypes were defined as sequences sharing the same inferred V gene, J gene, and CDR3 amino acid sequence. The percentage overlap between two repertoires was calculated by dividing the number of shared unique clonotypes by the size of the smaller repertoire. Three approaches were used to assess repertoire richness: RTK rarefaction, the Chao1 estimator, and Recon v2.1 estimates of unobserved clonotypes. OLGA was used to compute generation probabilities for all TCRbeta clonotypes that the gDNA method yielded from a few donors. The table was pulled from immuneACCESS by TCRdb, which kept in-frame rearrangements only. Such tables lose some clones; where checked, under half of the loss comes from unresolved V genes, and the rest has no known cause. Clonal size and the V and J genes are those of that table, whereas D and trimming came from the DNA. This sample lists some 700,000 clones; around 91% were detected once. The ten largest clonotypes hold 34% of the sample.

The sequenced sample consisted of memory CD8+ T cells from PBMCs. This specimen's cell subset or site label, per the study, means: CD45RO+ cells pooled with CCR7-negative TemRA cells. The rearranged segments are TRBV5-4 and TRBJ2-2; no D gene can be assigned with confidence. This receptor was obtained from a man between 18 and 35 years old in good health. Some clones in this sample may be carry-over from other donors' samples. The CDR3 corresponds to CASSFSGELFF. The sequenced DNA is TGTGCCAGCAGCTTCAGTGGGGAGCTGTTTTTT.